Following are 26 T cell receptor beta chains from one sample sequenced in a study of Tregs in tolerant kidney transplant recipients. The table came from immunoSEQ multiplex PCR; TCRdb's copy has only in-frame clones and leaves some out. The sample holds roughly 120,000 clones, about 90% seen once. The sequencing sample was made of CD4+ T cells from blood. These TCRs come from a human donor in good health.

This chain joins TRBV10-1 and TRBJ2-1; 9 bases are shared with TRBD1. With V trimmed by 6 bases and J by 7 bases, 10 bases remained unmatched. This CDR3 contains 15 residues. Germline V CDR1 and CDR2: WNHNN, SYGVQD (reference sequence). The CDR3 sequence: CASSPIQGASNEQFF. CDR3 in DNA: TGCGCCAGCAGCCCCATACAGGGGGCGTCGAATGAGCAGTTCTTC.

The V and J genes are TRBV7-9 and TRBJ1-1; maybe TRBD1 (5 bases). The CDR3 contains 13 residues. Per germline, CDR1 SEHNR and CDR2 FQNEAQ (reference sequence). V was trimmed by 0 bases and J by 3 bases, leaving 5 bases between them. The CDR3 nucleotides are TGTGCCAGCAGCTTAGCGGGGGACACTGAAGCTTTCTTT. Protein sequence: CASSLAGDTEAFF. The full variable domain, its missing parts supplied by reference TRBV7-9 and TRBJ1-1, is DTGVSQNPRHKITKRGQNVTFRCDPISEHNRLYWYRQTLGQGPEFLTYFQNEAQLEKSRLLSDRFSAERPKGSFSTLEIQRTEQGDSAMYLCASSLAGDTEAFFGQGTRLTVV.

The chain employs TRBV11-2 and TRBJ2-1; 7 nucleotides align to TRBD2. CDR1 and CDR2 from the germline V gene are SGHAT and FQNNGV. Germline trimming cut 6 bases from V and 4 bases from J; bases unmatched to any gene: 18. CDR3 length equals 18 residues. CDR3 in DNA: TGTGCCAGCAGTTCTCAGTCCTCGGGCGGGAGCCGTTACAATGAGCAGTTCTTC. Translating gives CASSSQSSGGSRYNEQFF.

The gene calls are TRBV5-1 and TRBJ1-2; weak D call: TRBD1 (6 bases). Trimming removed 4 bases at V and 6 bases at J, with 16 bases between. Per germline, CDR1 SGHRS and CDR2 YFSETQ. The CDR3 is 14 amino acids. CDR3 region: CASSGYRVSDGYTF. The CDR3 DNA follows: TGCGCCAGCAGCGGATACAGGGTTTCGGATGGCTACACCTTC. The full variable domain, in which reference TRBV5-1 and TRBJ1-2 provide the parts outside the CDR3, is KAGVTQTPRYLIKTRGQQVTLSCSPISGHRSVSWYQQTPGQGLQFLFEYFSETQRNKGNFPGRFSGRQFSNSRSEMNVSTLELGDSALYLCASSGYRVSDGYTFGSGTRLTVV.

V and J are TRBV9 and TRBJ2-7, with 9 positions matching TRBD1. Trimming cost V 6 bases and J 1 base; bases outside gene matches: 5. Per the germline V gene, CDR1 is SGDLS and CDR2 is YYNGEE. CDR3 length: 14 residues. CDR3 sequence (DNA): TGTGCCAGCATGCCGGGACAGGGATCCTACGAGCAGTACTTC. Protein: CASMPGQGSYEQYF.

The V call is TRBV6-6, the J call TRBJ1-5, with D uncertain. From germline, CDR1 is MNHNY and CDR2 SVGAGI (reference sequence). This CDR3 is built from 13 residues. V lost 5 bases, J lost 2 bases, and 7 bases lay in between. CDR3 residues: CASSNQGNQPQHF. The CDR3 DNA sequence: TGTGCCAGCAGTAACCAGGGCAATCAGCCCCAGCATTTT.

V usage is TRBV5-5 and J usage is TRBJ1-1; D may be TRBD1 (6 bases). V dropped 4 bases and J dropped 5 bases, with 12 bases sitting between them. This CDR3 is 13 amino acids long. Germline loops: CDR1 SGHKS, CDR2 YYEKEE (reference sequence). CDR3 sequence: CASSGGPRTEAFF. Here the CDR3 DNA reads TGTGCCAGCAGCGGGGGGCCGCGGACTGAAGCTTTCTTT.

The chain joins TRBV6-5 to TRBJ1-2; 7 nucleotides match TRBD1. CDR1 is MNHEY and CDR2 is SVGAGI in the germline V gene. The V segment lost 4 bases and the J segment 8 bases; nucleotides outside the gene matches: 4. CDR3 length equals 12 residues. In nucleotides, the CDR3 is TGTGCCAGCAGTTTCCCAGGGGGGGGCTACACCTTC. Protein sequence: CASSFPGGGYTF.

The chain employs TRBV9 and TRBJ2-5, with 7 bases aligning to TRBD2. Germline V gene sequence: CDR1 SGDLS, CDR2 YYNGEE. The junction had 8 bases not matched to a gene; V was cut back by 4 bases and J by 2 bases. CDR3 length: 15 amino acids. CDR3 region: CASSPGRLAQETQYF. The DNA for the CDR3 is TGTGCCAGCAGCCCAGGCAGACTAGCTCAAGAGACCCAGTACTTC. Complete variable domain (other parts from reference TRBV9 and TRBJ2-5): DSGVTQTPKHLITATGQRVTLRCSPRSGDLSVYWYQQSLDQGLQFLIQYYNGEERAKGNILERFSAQQFPDLHSELNLSSLELGDSALYFCASSPGRLAQETQYFGPGTRLLVL.

The rearrangement links TRBV11-2 to TRBJ1-5, with TRBD1 identical over 7 bases. The V segment lost 4 bases and the J segment 9 bases; nucleotides outside the gene matches: 12. The CDR3 has 15 residues. Germline CDR1 SGHAT, CDR2 FQNNGV. The CDR3: CASSSHRGPAMPQHF. The CDR3 region has the DNA TGTGCCAGCAGCTCCCACAGGGGCCCCGCAATGCCCCAGCATTTT.

V is TRBV10-3 and J is TRBJ2-5; 7 nucleotides align to TRBD1. Germline loops: CDR1 ENHRY, CDR2 SYGVKD. This CDR3 comprises 14 residues. V gave up 4 bases and J gave up 6 bases; unmatched junction bases: 8. The CDR3 nucleotides read TGTGCCATCAGTGTCGAACAGGGGAAAAAGACCCAGTACTTC. Its protein product is CAISVEQGKKTQYF.

V and J are TRBV6-5 and TRBJ1-1, with 7 bases that match TRBD1. The CDR3 totals 13 residues. Germline V lookup: CDR1 MNHEY, CDR2 SVGAGI. With 7 bases clipped from V and 1 base from J, the junction kept 3 bases outside the gene matches. The DNA of the CDR3 is TGTGCCAGCACTAGGACAGGGAACACTGAAGCTTTCTTT. Translated, it gives CASTRTGNTEAFF.

The V call is TRBV18, the J call TRBJ1-5; TRBD1 agrees at 9 bases. The V gene's germline CDR1 is KGHSH and CDR2 LQKENI. Unmatched junction bases numbered 8, after V lost 6 bases and J lost 5 bases. The CDR3 runs 15 residues. The CDR3 region is CASSPTGGRYQPQHF. CDR3 in DNA: TGTGCCAGCTCGCCAACAGGGGGCCGGTATCAGCCCCAGCATTTT.

This clone was detected only once. This chain links TRBV15 with TRBJ2-5; the D gene is possibly TRBD1 (5 bases). The CDR3 runs to 15 residues. Trimming took 6 bases from V and 4 from J, leaving 18 bases between them. CDR1 is LNHNV, CDR2 YYDKDF, per germline (reference sequence). The CDR3 sequence is CATRFRARVGETQYF. The DNA of the CDR3 is TGTGCCACCAGATTCAGGGCCAGGGTGGGAGAGACCCAGTACTTC.

This clone was counted only a few times. V and J are TRBV30 and TRBJ1-5; TRBD1 aligns across 8 bases. Germline CDR1 and CDR2: GTSNPN and SVGIG (reference sequence). V lost 0 bases, J lost 5 bases, and 0 bases stayed unmatched. This CDR3 comprises 13 residues. CDR3 sequence reads: CAWSVQGDQPQHF. CDR3 DNA sequence: TGTGCCTGGAGTGTACAGGGGGATCAGCCCCAGCATTTT.

V usage is TRBV5-5 and J usage is TRBJ2-3, with 8 bases aligning to TRBD1. CDR3 size: 17 residues. J was trimmed by 6 bases and V by 0 bases; bases with no gene match: 12. CDR1 is SGHKS and CDR2 is YYEKEE in the germline V gene (reference sequence). CDR3 bases: TGTGCCAGCAGCTTGGCCGCGACAGGGGCCGTCTTTGATACGCAGTATTTT. It is translated as CASSLAATGAVFDTQYF.

V usage is TRBV19 and J usage is TRBJ2-1; no reliable D call. Trimming cost V 1 base and J 1 base, with 14 bases left between them. Germline assignment: CDR1 LNHDA and CDR2 SQIVND (reference sequence). This CDR3 has 17 residues. CDR3 coding DNA: TGTGCCAGTAGTATAGGGCAGGCTGGAGTTTCCTACAATGAGCAGTTCTTC. Its protein is CASSIGQAGVSYNEQFF.

This chain links TRBV7-8 with TRBJ1-3; no clear D. Germline V gene lookup returns CDR1 SGHVS and CDR2 FQNEAQ. This CDR3 is built from 14 residues. V was trimmed by 3 bases and J by 2 bases, leaving 8 bases between them. In DNA, the CDR3 is TGTGCCAGCAGCTTCCACAAAGCTGGAAACACCATATATTTT. Protein: CASSFHKAGNTIYF.

The chain has TRBV7-2 and TRBJ1-2; unclear D gene. Germline V gives CDR1 SGHTA, CDR2 FQGNSA. Deletions cut 1 base from V and 4 bases from J, with 4 bases between. The CDR3 is 12 residues long. DNA of the CDR3: TGTGCCAGCAGCTTAGTCGCCTATGGCTACACCTTC. Its protein product is CASSLVAYGYTF. Looking up the rest from reference TRBV7-2 and TRBJ1-2 gives the full variable domain: GAGVSQSPSNKVTEKGKDVELRCDPISGHTALYWYRQSLGQGLEFLIYFQGNSAPDKSGLPSDRFSAERTGGSVSTLTIQRTQQEDSAVYLCASSLVAYGYTFGSGTRLTVV.

This clone was recorded only once. The CDR3: CASRHPDILNSYNEQFF. The DNA for the CDR3 is TGTGCCAGCAGACACCCGGACATCCTAAATTCCTACAATGAGCAGTTCTTC. The rearrangement uses TRBV5-5 and TRBJ2-1; possible D gene TRBD1, 5 bases. Trimming shortened V by 5 bases and J by 1 base, and 19 bases separated the two germline ends. The CDR3 loop spans 17 amino acids. From germline, CDR1 is SGHKS and CDR2 YYEKEE (reference sequence).

This clone has just one count. This chain links TRBV6-5 with TRBJ1-1; D perhaps matches TRBD1 (5 bases). Germline V lookup: CDR1 MNHEY, CDR2 SVGAGI. Trimming took off 7 bases at V and 2 bases at J, with 11 bases between the two ends. The CDR3 consists of 13 residues. The CDR3 protein is CASTLGVNTEAFF. CDR3 nucleotide sequence: TGTGCCAGCACCCTGGGGGTTAACACTGAAGCTTTCTTT.

This chain links TRBV6-6 with TRBJ1-1; no clear D. The CDR3 totals 11 residues. Germline assignment: CDR1 MNHNY and CDR2 SVGAGI (reference sequence). V was shortened by 7 bases and J by 8 bases, with 11 bases between the two germline ends. The DNA of the CDR3 is TGTGCCAGCACCTTAACGGGCGAAGCTTTCTTT. Translated: CASTLTGEAFF.

The J gene is TRBJ1-5, the V gene TRBV15, with unresolved D. The V end lost 0 bases, the J end lost 3 bases, and 9 bases lay between the germline ends. Looked up from germline, CDR1 is LNHNV and CDR2 is YYDKDF (reference sequence). The CDR3 is 15 amino acids. CDR3: CATSRERLNNQPQHF. The CDR3 nucleotides read TGTGCCACCAGCAGAGAAAGGTTAAACAATCAGCCCCAGCATTTT.

Turning to this clone: One junction end does not reproduce the germline sequence, and a read error may be involved. The rearrangement links TRBV7-7 to TRBJ2-1, with TRBD2 identical over 13 bases. The CDR3 loop spans 18 amino acids. Germline V gives CDR1 SSHAT, CDR2 FNYEAQ (reference sequence). The CDR3 sequence: CASSLRLAGGKGYNEQFF. The DNA of the CDR3 is TGTGCTAGCAGCTTACGACTAGCGGGGGGTAAAGGATACAATGAGCAGTTCTTC.

The gene calls are TRBV6-1 and TRBJ1-2; the D is unclear. Trimming removed 1 base from V and 2 bases from J, with 8 bases in between. This CDR3 region has 14 residues. Germline CDR1 and CDR2: MNHNS and SASEGT. The DNA of the CDR3 is TGTGCCAGCAGTGAAGATTTAGCCAACTATGGCTACACCTTC. Translated, it gives CASSEDLANYGYTF.

The CDR3 DNA reads TGTGCCGGGGGACTAGCGGGAGCCGGGGAGCTGTTTTTT. Amino acid sequence: CAGGLAGAGELFF. The V and J genes are TRBV2 and TRBJ2-2; 14 nucleotides align to TRBD2. The trim removed 11 bases at V and 6 bases at J, leaving 2 bases unmatched. The germline V gene encodes CDR1 SNHLY and CDR2 FYNNEI. The CDR3 contains 13 residues.